These 18 T cell receptor beta chains were all obtained from the same sample, sequenced in a study of CD8 T cells in Susac syndrome. RNA was extracted with the RNeasy kit, and a quantity of roughly 0.45 to 1 ug was reverse transcribed using random hexamers. TCRdb fed the immunoSEQ multiplex PCR reads into MiXCR, producing one record per CDR3 protein. The sample lists roughly 200,000 distinct CDR3 sequences; 90% to 95% were seen once. Material: CD4+ T cells from PBMCs. The receptors stem from a human donor in good health.

The chain recombines TRBV6-1 with TRBJ2-1; D possibly corresponds to TRBD2 (5 bases). This CDR3 region has 15 residues. CDR1 is MNHNS, CDR2 SASEGT, per germline. Deletions cut 7 bases from V and 0 bases from J, with 13 bases between. The CDR3 here is CASTEGVSSYNEQFF. CDR3 nucleotides: TGTGCCAGCACCGAGGGAGTCAGCTCCTACAATGAGCAGTTCTTC.

J is TRBJ1-5 and V is TRBV28; 9 bases agree with TRBD1. This CDR3 is 15 amino acids long. The germline gives CDR1 MDHEN, CDR2 SYDVKM. J was trimmed by 4 bases and V by 7 bases; bases with no gene match: 8. The CDR3 DNA reads as TGTGCCAGCATCGCCGGGACAGGGCCTAATCAGCCCCAGCATTTT. It codes for CASIAGTGPNQPQHF.

V is TRBV29-1 and J is TRBJ1-1, with TRBD1 matching 7 bases. Germline V gene lookup returns CDR1 SQVTM and CDR2 ANQGSEA. V lost 7 bases and J lost 0; bases outside the gene matches: 5. The CDR3 loop spans 13 amino acids. CDR3 in amino acids: CSAGTAMNTEAFF. The CDR3 DNA follows: TGCAGCGCCGGGACAGCGATGAACACTGAAGCTTTCTTT.

This chain uses TRBV30 with TRBJ1-5; D call uncertain. CDR1 and CDR2 from the germline V gene are GTSNPN and SVGIG (reference sequence). V was cut by 3 bases and J by 9 bases, with 18 bases left in between. The CDR3 consists of 14 residues. CDR3 region: CAWRNGTGGGPQHF. The CDR3 DNA is TGTGCCTGGAGGAACGGCACGGGTGGTGGGCCCCAGCATTTT.

The V gene is TRBV28, the J gene TRBJ1-3, with D possibly TRBD1 on 5 matching bases. The CDR3 extends over 13 amino acids. Germline V gives CDR1 MDHEN, CDR2 SYDVKM. V lost 7 bases and J lost 6, with 13 bases in between. The CDR3 loop reads CASTLGAENTIYF. CDR3 in DNA: TGTGCCAGCACCCTTGGGGCTGAAAACACCATATATTTT.

The chain links TRBV5-1 to TRBJ2-5, with D unresolved. V lost 2 bases, J lost 3 bases, and 11 bases lay in between. The CDR3 runs to 14 residues. The germline gives CDR1 SGHRS, CDR2 YFSETQ. The CDR3 sequence is CASSFRASKETQYF. CDR3 DNA: TGCGCCAGCAGCTTCCGGGCCTCAAAAGAGACCCAGTACTTC.

The rearrangement uses TRBV29-1 and TRBJ2-3; perhaps TRBD1 as D (6 bases). Trimming cost V 3 bases and J 0 bases, with 19 bases left between them. This CDR3 is built from 17 residues. Germline V gives CDR1 SQVTM, CDR2 ANQGSEA. As DNA, the CDR3 is TGCAGCGTTGATCATGGGGGCGCGGTTTCCAGCACAGATACGCAGTATTTT. Amino acids: CSVDHGGAVSSTDTQYF.

The chain is built from TRBV10-3 and TRBJ2-7; perhaps TRBD2 as D (5 bases). V was clipped by 4 bases and J by 6 bases, with 13 bases between them. CDR1 ENHRY and CDR2 SYGVKD come from the germline V gene. The CDR3 covers 13 residues. CDR3 DNA sequence: TGTGCCATCAGTGGGACTTCGTTGGGCGAGCAGTACGTC. It is translated as CAISGTSLGEQYV.

The V call is TRBV20-1, the J call TRBJ2-1; D is uncertain. Germline V gene data show CDR1 as DFQATT and CDR2 as SNEGSKA (reference sequence). The V and J ends lost 0 bases and 9 bases respectively, with 21 bases between them. This CDR3 has 16 residues. The CDR3 reads CSARDLGRQIGGEQFF. The CDR3 bases are TGCAGTGCTAGAGATCTAGGGCGGCAGATTGGTGGTGAGCAGTTCTTC.

The chain carries TRBV6-5 and TRBJ1-5; 7 nucleotides align to TRBD1. Unmatched junction bases numbered 10, after V lost 7 bases and J lost 7 bases. Germline V CDR1 and CDR2: MNHEY, SVGAGI. The CDR3 runs 14 residues. The CDR3 spells CASIESGGGQPQHF. DNA of the CDR3: TGTGCCAGCATCGAATCAGGGGGGGGGCAGCCCCAGCATTTT.

V is TRBV7-3 and J is TRBJ1-4, with D uncertain. V lost 0 bases and J 8 bases, leaving 13 bases between the germline ends. This CDR3 is 15 amino acids long. CDR1 SGHTA and CDR2 FQGTGA come from the germline V gene. The CDR3 region has the DNA TGTGCCAGCAGCTTAACGACCACCCCGGGGGAAAAACTGTTTTTT. This translates into CASSLTTTPGEKLFF.

CDR3 region: CASSYPRGGELFF. DNA for the CDR3: TGTGCCAGCAGTTACCCCCGGGGCGGGGAGCTGTTTTTT. The chain is built from TRBV6-2 or TRBV6-3 and TRBJ2-2, with a tentative D call TRBD2 (5 bases). There are 13 residues in the CDR3. Germline V lookup: CDR1 MNHEY, CDR2 SVGEGT. Trimming took off 2 bases at V and 7 bases at J, with 8 bases between the two ends.

V is TRBV6-5 and J is TRBJ2-7, with 8 bases lining up with TRBD1. The CDR3 sequence is 13 residues long. Germline CDR1 is MNHEY and CDR2 is SVGAGI. V lost 6 bases to trimming and J lost 5 bases; unmatched junction nucleotides: 6. CDR3 loop: CASRLDRDHEQYV. DNA of the CDR3: TGTGCCAGCAGGCTGGACAGGGACCACGAGCAGTACGTC.

This clonotype was counted a single time. V is TRBV10-3 and J is TRBJ2-2; 8 bases map to TRBD2. The CDR3 totals 15 residues. J was trimmed by 2 bases and V by 4 bases; bases with no gene match: 3. The germline V gene has CDR1 ENHRY and CDR2 SYGVKD. CDR3 nucleotides: TGTGCCATCAGTGCCGGGGGGGCAAACACCGGGGAGCTGTTTTTT. Amino acid sequence: CAISAGGANTGELFF.

This chain uses TRBV4-2 with TRBJ2-1; a weak D match, TRBD1 (6 bases). This CDR3 comprises 14 residues. Germline loops: CDR1 LGHNA, CDR2 YNFKEQ. Trimming took off 0 bases at V and 9 bases at J, with 12 bases between the two ends. CDR3 sequence: CASSQDRGPVEQFF. The DNA of the CDR3 is TGTGCCAGCAGCCAAGACAGGGGCCCAGTTGAGCAGTTCTTC.

V and J are TRBV4-2 and TRBJ2-6, with 12 bases identical to TRBD2. The CDR3 has 22 amino acids. In germline, CDR1 is LGHNA, CDR2 YNFKEQ. V shed 4 bases, J shed 0 bases, and the junction held 16 bases outside the gene matches. CDR3 sequence (DNA): TGTGCCAGCAGCCGCCGACAGGAGGTTGGACTAGCGGGGACCTCTGGGGCCAACGTCCTGACTTTC. As protein: CASSRRQEVGLAGTSGANVLTF.

The J gene is TRBJ1-2, the V gene TRBV19; D unclear. There are 19 residues in the CDR3. Germline values: CDR1 LNHDA, CDR2 SQIVND (reference sequence). V lost 4 bases, J lost 3 bases, and 27 bases lay in between. The CDR3 region is CASSTLYHQAPTRYYGYTF. CDR3 DNA sequence: TGTGCCAGTAGTACCTTATACCACCAAGCACCGACCCGCTACTATGGCTACACCTTC.

The gene calls are TRBV4-2 and TRBJ2-5; 13 nucleotides line up with TRBD2. The trim removed 4 bases at V and 2 bases at J, leaving 10 bases unmatched. CDR3 length equals 18 residues. CDR1 is LGHNA, CDR2 YNFKEQ, per germline. CDR3 DNA: TGTGCCAGCAGCCGAACCGGGACTAGCGGGGTATCTCAAGAGACCCAGTACTTC. Its translation: CASSRTGTSGVSQETQYF.